This T cell receptor beta chain was recorded in a study of blood T cell repertoires in COVID-19. The overall study: Material from acute and convalescent COVID-19 was sourced from the United States, Italy and Spain.

This clone was recorded once. Assay used: immunoSEQ multiplex PCR; TCRdb lists only in-frame clones, some missing. The sample contains about 250,000 clones, approximately 81% of which appear only once. V lost 8 bases, J lost 1 base, and 7 bases stayed unmatched. CDR1 is SGHRS and CDR2 is YFSETQ in the germline V gene. The CDR3 covers 14 residues. This receptor was identified in a woman aged 80 or over with acute or convalescent COVID-19. The chain joins TRBV5-1 to TRBJ1-1, with 8 bases fitting TRBD1. Specimen: peripheral blood. Here the CDR3 DNA reads TGCGCCAGTCGACAACAGGGGGGGAACACTGAAGCTTTCTTT. This translates into CASRQQGGNTEAFF.